The 28 T cell receptor beta chains listed next were all sequenced from one sample in a study of shared T cell receptors in the human thymus. The protocol was immunoSEQ multiplex PCR, while the TCRdb copy is restricted to in-frame clones and leaves out a portion. The data hold about 710,000 clones, with around 87% observed a single time. These same records also appear under a second study, on human thymus T cells.

Sequenced sample: thymocytes. The origin of the receptors is a boy younger than two with a congenital heart defect.

Here the CDR3 reads CASSYPAWNEQFF. DNA of the CDR3: TGTGCCAGCAGTTATCCAGCGTGGAATGAGCAGTTCTTC. The chain uses TRBV6-9 and TRBJ2-1, with D unresolved. V was clipped by 2 bases and J by 7 bases, with 9 bases between them. Germline CDR1 reads MNHGY; CDR2 reads SVAAGI. This CDR3 contains 13 residues.

This chain joins TRBV28 and TRBJ2-3; D perhaps matches TRBD2 (5 bases). The CDR3 contains 14 residues. Trimming removed 7 bases from V and 6 bases from J, with 17 bases in between. Per the germline V gene, CDR1 is MDHEN and CDR2 is SYDVKM. The CDR3, as DNA: TGTGCCAGCATCCCGGACTGGCCTAGGGATACGCAGTATTTT. It specifies CASIPDWPRDTQYF.

This chain joins TRBV9 and TRBJ1-5, with D maybe TRBD1 (5 bases). The length of the CDR3 is 13 residues. Germline CDR1 is SGDLS and CDR2 is YYNGEE. V shed 2 bases and J shed 5 bases, with 8 bases lying between them. CDR3 sequence (DNA): TGTGCCAGCAGCGTGGAGGGGTATCAGCCCCAGCATTTT. Encoded protein: CASSVEGYQPQHF.

V usage is TRBV7-3 and J usage is TRBJ2-3, with D perhaps TRBD1 (5 bases). The CDR3 spans 13 residues. Germline V lookup: CDR1 SGHTA, CDR2 FQGTGA. V was pared by 1 base and J by 3 bases, with 5 bases between. The chain's CDR3 is CASSLKGTDTQYF. DNA of the CDR3: TGTGCCAGCAGCTTAAAGGGGACAGATACGCAGTATTTT.

This rearrangement joins TRBV19 to TRBJ2-7; TRBD1 matches 7 bases. The CDR3 is made up of 15 amino acids. Trimming removed 1 base from V and 3 bases from J; junction bases left unmatched: 6. Germline V gene data show CDR1 as LNHDA and CDR2 as SQIVND (reference sequence). The CDR3 nucleotides are TGTGCCAGTAGTATAGGACAGGGCACGCTCTACGAGCAGTACTTC. It yields the protein CASSIGQGTLYEQYF.

The chain combines TRBV15 with TRBJ2-5, with 10 bases lining up with TRBD1. After removal of 0 bases from V and 5 bases from J, the junction contained 9 bases not matched to a gene. The CDR3 consists of 17 residues. Germline assignment: CDR1 LNHNV and CDR2 YYDKDF (reference sequence). CDR3 residues: CATSRDIGQGGEETQYF. The DNA for the CDR3 is TGTGCCACCAGCAGAGATATTGGACAGGGGGGTGAGGAGACCCAGTACTTC.

The chain combines TRBV27 with TRBJ1-1; D is possibly TRBD1 (6 bases). This CDR3 is 16 amino acids long. V dropped 1 base and J dropped 3 bases, with 15 bases sitting between them. Germline V lookup: CDR1 MNHEY, CDR2 SMNVEV (reference sequence). The CDR3 bases are TGTGCCAGCAGTTTATTTCAGAGGGAGGGGGACACTGAAGCTTTCTTT. Protein product: CASSLFQREGDTEAFF.

V usage is TRBV7-3 and J usage is TRBJ2-1, with D perhaps matching TRBD1 (6 bases). Trimming removed 1 base at V and 4 bases at J, with 14 bases between. The CDR3 totals 16 residues. Germline CDR1 is SGHTA and CDR2 is FQGTGA. The DNA for the CDR3 is TGTGCCAGCAGCTTAATCGGGGACACCTCTTACAATGAGCAGTTCTTC. Its translation is CASSLIGDTSYNEQFF.

Worth noting for this clone: One junction end does not reproduce the germline sequence, and a read error may be involved. The chain is built from TRBV7-7 and TRBJ1-2; D uncertain. The CDR3 has 12 amino acids. Germline CDR1 reads SSHAT; CDR2 reads FNYEAQ (reference sequence). CDR3 residues: CASSEPLPSYTF. The CDR3 DNA reads as TGTGCTAGCAGCGAACCCCTACCCAGCTACACCTTC. The full variable domain, its missing parts supplied by reference TRBV7-7 and TRBJ1-2, is GAGVSQSPRYKVTKRGQDVTLRCDPISSHATLYWYQQALGQGPEFLTYFNYEAQPDKSGLPSDRFSAERPEGSISTLTIQRTEQRDSAMYRCASSEPLPSYTFGSGTRLTVV.

V usage is TRBV15 and J usage is TRBJ2-1, with TRBD2 matching over 14 bases. The CDR3 sequence is 16 residues long. Germline values: CDR1 LNHNV, CDR2 YYDKDF (reference sequence). Trimming took 1 base from V and 9 from J; bases not matched to a gene: 5. The DNA of the CDR3 is TGTGCCACCAGCAGAGGCCCTGGGACTAGCGGGAGTGAGCAGTTCTTC. It translates to CATSRGPGTSGSEQFF.

The chain recombines TRBV7-9 with TRBJ2-1; D may be TRBD1 (6 bases). Germline-derived CDR1 and CDR2 are SEHNR and FQNEAQ (reference sequence). CDR3 length: 11 residues. Deletions cut 6 bases from V and 15 bases from J, with 15 bases between. The CDR3 spells CASSCTGTRFF. CDR3 in DNA: TGTGCCAGCAGTTGTACAGGGACGAGGTTCTTC.

This chain joins TRBV27 and TRBJ2-2, with D possibly being TRBD1 (5 bases). The V end was cut by 5 bases, the J end by 4 bases, with 17 bases between. There are 16 residues in the CDR3. Germline lookup yields CDR1 MNHEY and CDR2 SMNVEV (reference sequence). The chain's CDR3 is CASSPPRDPGTGELFF. The CDR3 nucleotides read TGTGCCAGCAGTCCACCCAGGGATCCGGGCACCGGGGAGCTGTTTTTT.

The CDR3 protein is CASSWAGGYEQYF. The DNA for the CDR3 is TGTGCCAGCAGTTGGGCAGGGGGCTACGAGCAGTACTTC. The genes are TRBV9 and TRBJ2-7; 7 bases line up with TRBD1. There are 13 residues in the CDR3. Per the germline V gene, CDR1 is SGDLS and CDR2 is YYNGEE. The V and J ends lost 5 bases and 3 bases, in that order; junction bases with no gene match: 5.

DNA of the CDR3: TGTGCCAGCTCACCGATGACTAGCGGGATCGGTTGGCAAGAGACCCAGTACTTC. Its translation is CASSPMTSGIGWQETQYF. The V call is TRBV18, the J call TRBJ2-5, with 11 bases identical to TRBD2. With 3 bases clipped from V and 2 bases from J, the junction kept 11 bases outside the gene matches. This CDR3 contains 18 residues. The germline gives CDR1 KGHSH, CDR2 LQKENI.

The table lists this clone with a count of one. The rearrangement joins TRBV7-9 to TRBJ1-4; D is ambiguous. The V end lost 1 base, the J end lost 1 base, and 10 bases lay between the germline ends. Germline CDR1 and CDR2: SEHNR and FQNEAQ (reference sequence). The CDR3 has 16 amino acids. The CDR3 DNA follows: TGTGCCAGCAGCTTAGGTCCGGTACTAACTAATGAAAAACTGTTTTTT. As protein: CASSLGPVLTNEKLFF.

As for this clone: A junction boundary mismatches the germline segment, possibly from a read error. Other DNA sequences in the sample encode the same CDR3. The rearrangement uses TRBV5-6 and TRBJ1-6; D not resolved. CDR1 and CDR2 (germline): SGHDT, YYEEEE. The CDR3 is 17 residues long. CDR3 sequence reads: CASSPRSANLYNSPLHF. CDR3 bases: TGTGCCAGCAGCCCCCGGTCCGCCAACCTCTATAATTCCCCCCTCCACTTT.

This chain joins TRBV5-4 and TRBJ2-1, with 10 bases identical to TRBD2. The V gene's germline CDR1 is SGHNT and CDR2 YYREEE (reference sequence). This CDR3 comprises 17 residues. J was trimmed by 2 bases and V by 2 bases; bases with no gene match: 7. CDR3 DNA sequence: TGTGCCAGCAGCTTACCTAGCGGGAGAGTCCCCTACAATGAGCAGTTCTTC. This translates into CASSLPSGRVPYNEQFF. Complete variable domain (other parts from reference TRBV5-4 and TRBJ2-1): ETGVTQSPTHLIKTRGQQVTLRCSSQSGHNTVSWYQQALGQGPQFIFQYYREEENGRGNFPPRFSGLQFPNYSSELNVNALELDDSALYLCASSLPSGRVPYNEQFFGPGTRLTVL.

The rearrangement joins TRBV4-3 to TRBJ2-5; a weak D match, TRBD2 (5 bases). V was pared by 0 bases and J by 3 bases, with 8 bases between. Per the germline V gene, CDR1 is LGHNA and CDR2 is YSLEER. The CDR3 has 14 amino acids. The CDR3 coding sequence is TGCGCCAGCAGCCAAGAGCTAGCAGAAGAGACCCAGTACTTC. It encodes CASSQELAEETQYF.

The CDR3 nucleotides are TGTGCTAGTGGTTTGACTAGCACAGATACGCAGTATTTT. It codes for CASGLTSTDTQYF. This chain joins TRBV12-5 and TRBJ2-3; D unclear. The CDR3 contains 13 residues. Germline V gives CDR1 LGHNT, CDR2 FRNRAP. Between the trimmed V and J ends, which lost 2 bases and 0 bases, there was a span of 3 bases.

The chain couples TRBV7-9 to TRBJ2-3; D is ambiguous. V was pared by 4 bases and J by 5 bases, with 13 bases between. Germline V lookup: CDR1 SEHNR, CDR2 FQNEAQ (reference sequence). The CDR3 totals 14 residues. The CDR3 bases are TGTGCCAGCAGCTCCTTCCGAGAGGTAGATACGCAGTATTTT. It yields the protein CASSSFREVDTQYF.

The chain recombines TRBV7-9 with TRBJ2-1, with TRBD1 matching 11 bases. CDR3 length: 17 amino acids. Looked up from germline, CDR1 is SEHNR and CDR2 is FQNEAQ (reference sequence). The V gene end was trimmed by 5 bases and the J gene end by 5 bases; junction bases not matched to a gene: 11. The CDR3 bases are TGTGCCAGCAGCCCAGAATCCCGGGACAGGGGGGACAATGAGCAGTTCTTC. Translation gives CASSPESRDRGDNEQFF.

CDR3 coding DNA: TGCGCCAGCAGCCAAGTGCCCGGGAGGGCCGCAGACGAGCAGTACTTC. This gives the protein CASSQVPGRAADEQYF. The chain couples TRBV4-3 to TRBJ2-5; 8 bases are a match to TRBD2. TRBJ2-7 matches the DNA end more closely, so the J call is doubtful. This CDR3 has 16 amino acids. Germline CDR1 LGHNA, CDR2 YSLEER.

The chain has TRBV5-1 and TRBJ2-7, with 9 bases lining up with TRBD1. The CDR3 spans 14 residues. Trimming cost V 4 bases and J 5 bases; bases outside gene matches: 7. CDR1 is SGHRS, CDR2 YFSETQ, per germline. CDR3 nucleotides: TGCGCCAGCAGCCAGGGACAGGGCGTAAACGAGCAGTACTTC. Amino acids: CASSQGQGVNEQYF.

The chain couples TRBV4-3 to TRBJ1-2; a possible D gene is TRBD1 (5 bases). The CDR3 covers 16 residues. Germline loops: CDR1 LGHNA, CDR2 YSLEER. The V and J ends lost 1 base and 4 bases respectively, with 16 bases between them. CDR3 DNA sequence: TGCGCCAGCAGCCAAGGGGGGGAATCTTTATCCTATGGCTACACCTTC. Its translation is CASSQGGESLSYGYTF.

V is TRBV15 and J is TRBJ2-3, with TRBD2 matching 11 bases. Unmatched junction bases numbered 17, after V lost 0 bases and J lost 0 bases. Germline CDR1 is LNHNV and CDR2 is YYDKDF (reference sequence). This CDR3 is built from 22 residues. CDR3 protein: CATSREDIGGLAGGTSTDTQYF. CDR3 in DNA: TGTGCCACCAGCAGAGAGGACATCGGCGGCCTAGCGGGAGGCACTAGCACAGATACGCAGTATTTT.

V and J are TRBV7-9 and TRBJ2-7; TRBD1 agrees at 7 bases. Germline V CDR1 and CDR2: SEHNR, FQNEAQ (reference sequence). Trimming cost V 4 bases and J 5 bases; bases outside gene matches: 8. CDR3 size: 14 residues. The chain's CDR3 is CASSYRDRGDEQYF. CDR3 nucleotides: TGTGCCAGCAGCTACCGGGACAGAGGCGACGAGCAGTACTTC.

This chain connects TRBV5-1 to TRBJ1-3, with D hard to call. The V gene's germline CDR1 is SGHRS and CDR2 YFSETQ. V gave up 4 bases and J gave up 3 bases, with 8 bases separating them. This CDR3 spans 13 amino acids. CDR3 protein: CASSAPGGNTIYF. The CDR3 DNA reads as TGCGCCAGCAGCGCCCCAGGTGGAAACACCATATATTTT.

This clone was found a few times. The rearrangement uses TRBV6-1 and TRBJ2-1; the match to TRBD2 covers 11 bases. The junction had 5 bases not matched to a gene; V was cut back by 4 bases and J by 9 bases. Germline V gives CDR1 MNHNS, CDR2 SASEGT. The CDR3 contains 14 residues. CDR3 protein: CASSALAGVPEQFF. CDR3 nucleotides: TGTGCCAGCAGTGCACTAGCGGGAGTGCCTGAGCAGTTCTTC.